Included here is one T cell receptor (beta chain) sequence, with context. What it binds is unknown. Clones were read by immunoSEQ multiplex PCR, and TCRdb kept only the in-frame ones, dropping some. The repertoire holds some 240,000 clones, with about 83% as singletons. This entry is derived from a study of Ad26.COV2.S vaccination and SARS-CoV-2 variants. At the level of the study: Once or twice, 56 days apart, Ad26.COV2.S was delivered intramuscularly.

Study-level results: The study found higher spike-specific TCR breadth in vaccine than placebo recipients.

Treatment of the sample: 15 to 20 received Ad26.COV2.S at low or high dose, single or two shots; roughly five received placebo; per-sample allocation not given. Samples were taken on day 63 after the first vaccine or placebo injection. Recruitment in Boston yielded a donor of adult age, 18-55 years. The specimen was peripheral blood, collected in a trial of Ad26.COV2.S vaccine versus placebo. The clonotype originates from a person aged 18 to 65 who received the Ad26.COV2.S COVID-19 vaccine or a placebo.

This chain's CDR3 is CASSPKQANNEQFF. In nucleotides, the CDR3 is TGTGCCAGCTCACCGAAGCAGGCGAACAATGAGCAGTTCTTC. The chain employs TRBV18 and TRBJ2-1; D unresolved. The V gene lost 3 bases and the J gene lost 5 bases, with 11 bases spanning the gap. Germline values: CDR1 KGHSH, CDR2 LQKENI. CDR3 size: 14 residues.